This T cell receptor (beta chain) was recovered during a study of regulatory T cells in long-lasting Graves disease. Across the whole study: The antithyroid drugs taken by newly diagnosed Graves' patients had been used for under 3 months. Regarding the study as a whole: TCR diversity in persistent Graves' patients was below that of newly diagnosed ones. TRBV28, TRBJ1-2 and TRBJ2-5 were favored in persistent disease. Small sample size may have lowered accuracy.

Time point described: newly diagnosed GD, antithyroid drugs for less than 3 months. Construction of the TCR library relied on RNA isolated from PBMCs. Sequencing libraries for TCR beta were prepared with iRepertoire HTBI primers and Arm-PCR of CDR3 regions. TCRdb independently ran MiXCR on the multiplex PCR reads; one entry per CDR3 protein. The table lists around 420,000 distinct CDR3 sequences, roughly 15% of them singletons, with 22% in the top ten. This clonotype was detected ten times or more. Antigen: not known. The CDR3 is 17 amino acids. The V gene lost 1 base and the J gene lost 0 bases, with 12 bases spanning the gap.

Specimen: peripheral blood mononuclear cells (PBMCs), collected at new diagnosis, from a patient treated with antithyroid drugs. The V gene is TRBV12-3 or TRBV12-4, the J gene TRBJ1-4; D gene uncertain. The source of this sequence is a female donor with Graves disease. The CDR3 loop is CASSLGLLSATNEKLFF. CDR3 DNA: TGTGCCAGCAGTTTAGGTCTCCTCTCCGCAACTAATGAAAAACTGTTTTTT.